Below, 32 T cell receptor beta chains from the same sample are listed, as sequenced in a study of blood T cell repertoires in COVID-19. Clones were read by immunoSEQ multiplex PCR, and TCRdb kept only the in-frame ones, dropping some. The repertoire holds tens of thousands of clones, roughly 90% seen once, with over 11% in the top ten. Sequencing input: peripheral blood. These receptors originate from a man aged 70 or older with active or convalescent COVID-19.

The chain has TRBV2 and TRBJ1-3, with a weak D call TRBD1 (5 bases). The CDR3 has 12 amino acids. Germline V gene lookup returns CDR1 SNHLY and CDR2 FYNNEI. Trimming removed 8 bases at V and 4 bases at J, with 9 bases between. CDR3 sequence (DNA): TGTGCCAGCGGGGGGTTCGGAAACACCATATATTTT. Residues: CASGGFGNTIYF. Full variable domain (rest looked up from reference TRBV2 and TRBJ1-3): EPEVTQTPSHQVTQMGQEVILRCVPISNHLYFYWYRQILGQKVEFLVSFYNNEISEKSEIFDDQFSVERPDGSNFTLKIRSTKLEDSAMYFCASGGFGNTIYFGEGSWLTVV.

The V call is TRBV4-2, the J call TRBJ2-5, with D possibly TRBD1 on 5 matching bases. The CDR3 runs to 14 residues. Germline V gene sequence: CDR1 LGHNA, CDR2 YNFKEQ. V gave up 4 bases and J gave up 2 bases, with 11 bases separating them. In DNA form, the CDR3 reads TGTGCCAGCAGCCCCATAGACAGACAAGAGACCCAGTACTTC. It specifies CASSPIDRQETQYF.

CDR3 in amino acids: CASSAGGNTEAFF. In DNA form, the CDR3 reads TGTGCCAGCTCTGCAGGAGGGAACACTGAAGCTTTCTTT. The genes are TRBV6-5 and TRBJ1-1, with unresolved D. Trimming stripped 8 bases from V and 1 base from J, with 11 bases between. CDR1 is MNHEY and CDR2 is SVGAGI in the germline V gene. CDR3 length: 13 residues.

The genes are TRBV5-1 and TRBJ2-7; D is uncertain. Germline V gene lookup returns CDR1 SGHRS and CDR2 YFSETQ. The CDR3 contains 13 residues. Deletions cut 4 bases from V and 5 bases from J, with 13 bases between. In DNA, the CDR3 is TGCGCCAGCAGCGCCCCGCCTAGAGACGAGCAGTACTTC. It encodes CASSAPPRDEQYF.

The V and J genes are TRBV21-1 and TRBJ1-1; the table's D gene call, TRBD1, was not cross checked with the DNA. TRBV21-1 constitutes a pseudogene. This CDR3 comprises 14 residues. The CDR3 region is CASDPGIQNTEAFF. CDR3 bases: TGTGCCAGCGATCCAGGGATCCAGAACACTGAAGCTTTCTTT.

This chain connects TRBV6-5 to TRBJ2-1; 13 bases map to TRBD2. The germline V gene has CDR1 MNHEY and CDR2 SVGAGI. V gave up 5 bases and J gave up 8 bases; unmatched junction bases: 6. The CDR3 has 15 amino acids. The CDR3: CASSRLAGGWDEQFF. As DNA, the CDR3 is TGTGCCAGCAGTCGACTAGCGGGAGGATGGGATGAGCAGTTCTTC.

The CDR3 DNA is TGTGCCAGCAGTGATTTGGACAGGGCCCCTGAAGCTTTCTTT. Protein product: CASSDLDRAPEAFF. This rearrangement joins TRBV2 to TRBJ1-1; 8 bases map to TRBD1. The length of the CDR3 is 14 residues. Germline V gives CDR1 SNHLY, CDR2 FYNNEI. J lost 6 bases, V lost 3 bases, and 6 bases had no gene match.

The gene calls are TRBV27 and TRBJ2-7, with 11 bases lining up with TRBD2. Germline assignment: CDR1 MNHEY and CDR2 SMNVEV (reference sequence). The CDR3 loop spans 14 amino acids. Trimming took 4 bases from V and 4 from J; bases not matched to a gene: 3. This CDR3 reads CASSSLAGEYEQYF. Here the CDR3 DNA reads TGTGCCAGCAGTTCACTAGCGGGAGAGTACGAGCAGTACTTC.

The chain uses TRBV12-3 or TRBV12-4 and TRBJ1-2; maybe TRBD1 (6 bases). CDR3 size: 13 residues. V lost 6 bases and J 4 bases, leaving 12 bases between the germline ends. The CDR3 DNA sequence: TGTGCCAGCAGACAGACAGGTTCCTATGGCTACACCTTC. Translation: CASRQTGSYGYTF.

This clone was detected once. The chain uses TRBV4-3 and TRBJ2-4; 9 nucleotides align to TRBD2. The CDR3 has 19 amino acids. The V and J ends lost 0 bases and 5 bases, in that order; junction bases with no gene match: 14. From germline, CDR1 is LGHNA and CDR2 YSLEER. The CDR3 spells CASSQDGTAGGGQQNIQYF. CDR3 in DNA: TGCGCCAGCAGCCAAGACGGGACAGCGGGAGGAGGTCAGCAAAACATTCAGTACTTC.

The rearrangement joins TRBV19 to TRBJ1-2; 9 nucleotides agree with TRBD1. Germline V gene sequence: CDR1 LNHDA, CDR2 SQIVND (reference sequence). CDR3 length: 13 amino acids. The junction had 6 bases not matched to a gene; V was cut back by 7 bases and J by 6 bases. The CDR3 region is CASKGQGLNGYTF. DNA of the CDR3: TGTGCCAGTAAGGGACAGGGACTGAATGGCTACACCTTC.

This rearrangement joins TRBV5-1 to TRBJ2-3; TRBD2 matches 8 bases. Trimming at V came to 2 bases and at J to 4 bases, leaving 6 bases not matched to a gene. Germline V CDR1 and CDR2: SGHRS, YFSETQ. The CDR3 extends over 15 amino acids. The CDR3 bases are TGCGCCAGCAGCTTAAGCGGGAGTGGCGCAGATACGCAGTATTTT. Translating it yields CASSLSGSGADTQYF.

J is TRBJ2-2 and V is TRBV7-3, with a possible D match to TRBD1 (5 bases). The CDR3 consists of 14 residues. Trimming pared 4 bases from V and 6 bases from J, leaving 12 bases between. Per the germline V gene, CDR1 is SGHTA and CDR2 is FQGTGA. This CDR3 reads CASSSPTRAGELFF. The DNA for the CDR3 is TGTGCCAGCAGCTCACCGACCAGGGCCGGGGAGCTGTTTTTT. Full variable domain (remainder filled in from reference TRBV7-3 and TRBJ2-2): GAGVSQTPSNKVTEKGKYVELRCDPISGHTALYWYRQSLGQGPEFLIYFQGTGAADDSGLPNDRFFAVRPEGSVSTLKIQRTERGDSAVYLCASSSPTRAGELFFGEGSRLTVL.

V usage is TRBV12-3 or TRBV12-4 and J usage is TRBJ1-5; a possible D gene is TRBD1 (5 bases). Deletions cut 6 bases from V and 13 bases from J, with 13 bases between. The CDR3 sequence is 11 residues long. The CDR3 is CASSRGGEQHF. The CDR3 nucleotides are TGTGCCAGCAGCCGGGGGGGTGAGCAGCATTTT.

This clone has more than one count but fewer than ten. The genes are TRBV30 and TRBJ1-3, with unresolved D. The CDR3 is 13 residues long. CDR1 is GTSNPN and CDR2 is SVGIG in the germline V gene (reference sequence). Trimming shortened V by 2 bases and J by 1 base, and 6 bases separated the two germline ends. The CDR3 region is CAWSPGSGNTIYF. In DNA form, the CDR3 reads TGTGCCTGGAGTCCAGGTTCTGGAAACACCATATATTTT.

This clone was seen more than once but under ten times. J is TRBJ1-1 and V is TRBV5-6, with D hard to call. Trimming took 4 bases from V and 1 from J, leaving 20 bases between them. CDR3 size: 17 residues. Germline V gives CDR1 SGHDT, CDR2 YYEEEE. CDR3 region: CASSREWIGYTNTEAFF. The CDR3 region has the DNA TGTGCCAGCAGCCGGGAGTGGATTGGATATACGAACACTGAAGCTTTCTTT. Supplemented by reference TRBV5-6 and TRBJ1-1, the full variable domain reads DAGVTQSPTHLIKTRGQQVTLRCSPKSGHDTVSWYQQALGQGPQFIFQYYEEEERQRGNFPDRFSGHQFPNYSSELNVNALLLGDSALYLCASSREWIGYTNTEAFFGQGTRLTVV.

V is TRBV21-1 and J is TRBJ1-1. TRBV21-1 represents a pseudogene. The CDR3 spans 13 residues. CDR3 sequence: CASSPTRRTEAFF. The CDR3 nucleotides are TGTGCCAGCAGCCCGACTCGGCGGACTGAAGCTTTCTTT.

This clone showed up just once. The chain has TRBV27 and TRBJ2-2, with 7 bases fitting TRBD1. Germline-derived CDR1 and CDR2 are MNHEY and SMNVEV (reference sequence). The V segment lost 5 bases and the J segment 7 bases; nucleotides outside the gene matches: 7. The CDR3 consists of 14 residues. CDR3 loop: CASSLQRGHGELFF. CDR3 bases: TGTGCCAGCAGTCTACAAAGGGGGCACGGGGAGCTGTTTTTT.

This rearrangement joins TRBV19 to TRBJ2-3; 10 bases align to TRBD2. The CDR3 spans 15 residues. Trimming at V came to 1 base and at J to 9 bases, leaving 7 bases not matched to a gene. CDR1 is LNHDA, CDR2 SQIVND, per germline (reference sequence). The CDR3 nucleotides read TGTGCCAGTAGTATAGGCCTAGCGGGAGAATACACGCAGTATTTT. Its protein product is CASSIGLAGEYTQYF. Drawing the rest from reference TRBV19 and TRBJ2-3, the complete variable domain is DGGITQSPKYLFRKEGQNVTLSCEQNLNHDAMYWYRQDPGQGLRLIYYSQIVNDFQKGDIAEGYSVSREKKESFPLTVTSAQKNPTAFYLCASSIGLAGEYTQYFGPGTRLTVL.

This chain uses TRBV18 with TRBJ2-2, with 9 bases identical to TRBD1. The CDR3 has 14 residues. CDR1 is KGHSH and CDR2 is LQKENI in the germline V gene. With 8 bases clipped from V and 4 bases from J, the junction kept 5 bases outside the gene matches. The CDR3 sequence is CASAGTGTTGELFF. As DNA, the CDR3 is TGTGCCAGCGCCGGGACAGGGACCACCGGGGAGCTGTTTTTT.

The chain combines TRBV2 with TRBJ2-3; a possible D gene is TRBD2 (6 bases). Germline CDR1 reads SNHLY; CDR2 reads FYNNEI. This CDR3 comprises 15 residues. With 4 bases removed from V and 2 bases from J, the gap between germline ends came to 13 bases. CDR3 sequence (DNA): TGTGCCAGCAGTGGTGCTAGCGCATCCACAGATACGCAGTATTTT. This translates into CASSGASASTDTQYF. The variable domain in full, completed from reference TRBV2 and TRBJ2-3, reads EPEVTQTPSHQVTQMGQEVILRCVPISNHLYFYWYRQILGQKVEFLVSFYNNEISEKSEIFDDQFSVERPDGSNFTLKIRSTKLEDSAMYFCASSGASASTDTQYFGPGTRLTVL.

This clone was seen only once. The chain recombines TRBV6-6 with TRBJ2-7; TRBD2 might be the D (6 bases). The CDR3 loop spans 15 amino acids. Germline V gene sequence: CDR1 MNHNY, CDR2 SVGAGI (reference sequence). V gave up 6 bases and J gave up 0 bases, with 15 bases separating them. CDR3 bases: TGTGCCAGCAGCCCGGGAGCTGGTAGCTCCTACGAGCAGTACTTC. This gives the protein CASSPGAGSSYEQYF.

The V and J genes are TRBV7-2 and TRBJ1-2; 9 bases are shared with TRBD1. The germline V gene has CDR1 SGHTA and CDR2 FQGNSA. V shed 5 bases, J shed 4 bases, and the junction held 8 bases outside the gene matches. CDR3 length equals 15 residues. The CDR3 reads CASSPRTGVTYGYTF. The CDR3 region has the DNA TGTGCCAGCAGCCCGAGGACAGGGGTTACCTATGGCTACACCTTC.

The chain recombines TRBV27 with TRBJ1-1; unclear D gene. V was shortened by 6 bases and J by 2 bases, with 10 bases between the two germline ends. The CDR3 is made up of 13 amino acids. Germline V gives CDR1 MNHEY, CDR2 SMNVEV (reference sequence). The CDR3 region is CASRPGINTEAFF. For the CDR3, the DNA is TGTGCCAGCAGACCGGGGATTAACACTGAAGCTTTCTTT.

Here the CDR3 reads CASSPGRPNTEAFF. CDR3 bases: TGTGCCAGCAGCCCCGGGAGGCCGAACACTGAAGCTTTCTTT. V usage is TRBV7-8 and J usage is TRBJ1-1; D not resolved. There are 14 residues in the CDR3. V was shortened by 5 bases and J by 1 base, with 11 bases between the two germline ends. In germline, CDR1 is SGHVS, CDR2 FQNEAQ.

The gene calls are TRBV19 and TRBJ1-5; TRBD1 matches at 8 bases. There are 14 residues in the CDR3. Trimming removed 4 bases from V and 6 bases from J; junction bases left unmatched: 5. Germline assignment: CDR1 LNHDA and CDR2 SQIVND (reference sequence). The chain's CDR3 is CASSRTGSTQPQHF. As DNA, the CDR3 is TGTGCCAGTAGTAGGACAGGGAGTACTCAGCCCCAGCATTTT. Based on the CDR3 plus reference TRBV19 and TRBJ1-5, the full variable domain is DGGITQSPKYLFRKEGQNVTLSCEQNLNHDAMYWYRQDPGQGLRLIYYSQIVNDFQKGDIAEGYSVSREKKESFPLTVTSAQKNPTAFYLCASSRTGSTQPQHFGDGTRLSIL.

The chain has TRBV5-4 and TRBJ2-1, with 10 bases fitting TRBD1. Germline-derived CDR1 and CDR2 are SGHNT and YYREEE (reference sequence). The trim removed 9 bases at V and 12 bases at J, leaving 12 bases unmatched. This CDR3 contains 13 residues. The CDR3 DNA reads TGTGCCACCGGGGACAGGGGTAAATTAGGGCAGTTCTTC. It codes for CATGDRGKLGQFF.

This chain uses TRBV19 with TRBJ2-7; 8 bases fit TRBD2. V shed 3 bases and J 2 bases; nucleotides not matched to a gene: 3. The germline gives CDR1 LNHDA, CDR2 SQIVND (reference sequence). This CDR3 has 14 residues. CDR3 amino acids: CASSMTSATYEQYF. The DNA of the CDR3 is TGTGCCAGTAGTATGACTAGCGCCACCTACGAGCAGTACTTC.

J is TRBJ1-1 and V is TRBV18, with D tentatively TRBD1 (5 bases). Trimming removed 4 bases at V and 6 bases at J, with 18 bases between. The CDR3 is made up of 15 amino acids. CDR1 KGHSH and CDR2 LQKENI come from the germline V gene. DNA for the CDR3: TGTGCCAGCTCACAATCCTCGGGGGGAGCTGCTGAAGCTTTCTTT. Translated: CASSQSSGGAAEAFF.

The chain combines TRBV6-1 with TRBJ2-7; possible D gene TRBD1, 6 bases. The CDR3 length is 13 residues. The germline CDR1 and CDR2 sequences are MNHNS and SASEGT. V dropped 8 bases and J dropped 2 bases, with 13 bases sitting between them. This CDR3 reads CASGQDSPYEQYF. CDR3 sequence (DNA): TGTGCCAGCGGCCAGGACAGCCCCTACGAGCAGTACTTC.

The genes are TRBV7-9 and TRBJ2-2, with 8 nucleotides matching TRBD1. Germline V lookup: CDR1 SEHNR, CDR2 FQNEAQ (reference sequence). The CDR3 runs 17 residues. V lost 5 bases, J lost 6 bases, and 14 bases stayed unmatched. The chain's CDR3 is CASSTNGGTGPPGELFF. The DNA for the CDR3 is TGTGCCAGCAGCACGAATGGGGGGACAGGACCCCCCGGGGAGCTGTTTTTT.

The CDR3 is CASSPGQLLSNQPQHF. Here the CDR3 DNA reads TGTGCCAGCAGTCCAGGGCAGCTACTTAGCAATCAGCCCCAGCATTTT. The V call is TRBV6-6, the J call TRBJ1-5; TRBD1 is a possible D gene (5 bases). The germline CDR1 and CDR2 sequences are MNHNY and SVGAGI (reference sequence). V shed 5 bases and J shed 0 bases, with 14 bases lying between them. The CDR3 contains 16 residues.